The 21 T cell receptor beta chains below were found in one sample sequenced in a study of cytomegalovirus exposure and HLA in healthy donors. A multiplex PCR was run with 60 Vbeta primers and 13 Jbeta primers. The method was immunoSEQ multiplex PCR; TCRdb's version includes in-frame clones alone and lacks a portion of them. Among about 93,000 clones, around four fifths were seen once, and the ten largest hold roughly 2%. Source material: PBMCs. These TCRs come from a boy aged 5-17 years in good health and CMV-seronegative.

This chain joins TRBV2 and TRBJ1-1; the D gene is possibly TRBD1 (6 bases). This CDR3 has 13 residues. Germline V gives CDR1 SNHLY, CDR2 FYNNEI. V was cut by 8 bases and J by 2 bases, with 12 bases left in between. This CDR3 is CASGGQPNTEAFF. The CDR3 DNA reads TGTGCCAGCGGGGGACAACCAAACACTGAAGCTTTCTTT.

The V and J genes are TRBV27 and TRBJ1-4; 9 nucleotides line up with TRBD1. V gave up 6 bases and J gave up 7 bases; unmatched junction bases: 6. Germline lookup yields CDR1 MNHEY and CDR2 SMNVEV (reference sequence). The CDR3 has 14 residues. In DNA, the CDR3 is TGTGCCAGCAGGAAGACAGGGGGACGTGAAAAACTGTTTTTT. Translating gives CASRKTGGREKLFF. Full variable domain (rest looked up from reference TRBV27 and TRBJ1-4): EAQVTQNPRYLITVTGKKLTVTCSQNMNHEYMSWYRQDPGLGLRQIYYSMNVEVTDKGDVPEGYKVSRKEKRNFPLILESPSPNQTSLYFCASRKTGGREKLFFGSGTQLSVL.

This clone was detected a few times. The J gene is TRBJ1-1, the V gene TRBV27; D is ambiguous. The V and J ends lost 3 bases and 1 base respectively, with 6 bases between them. The length of the CDR3 is 13 residues. Germline values: CDR1 MNHEY, CDR2 SMNVEV (reference sequence). CDR3 nucleotides: TGTGCCAGCAGTTTGGCTTCGAACACTGAAGCTTTCTTT. Its translation is CASSLASNTEAFF.

The genes are TRBV10-3 and TRBJ2-7; D possibly corresponds to TRBD2 (7 bases). Trimming shortened V by 7 bases and J by 5 bases, and 12 bases separated the two germline ends. Germline V lookup: CDR1 ENHRY, CDR2 SYGVKD. There are 12 residues in the CDR3. This CDR3 is CAIKTGRDEQYF. DNA of the CDR3: TGTGCCATCAAAACAGGGAGGGACGAGCAGTACTTC.

In its sample, this clone was seen a few times. The rearrangement joins TRBV28 to TRBJ2-7; weak D call: TRBD1 (6 bases). Trimming removed 6 bases at V and 0 bases at J, with 21 bases between. The CDR3 loop spans 17 amino acids. CDR1 is MDHEN and CDR2 is SYDVKM in the germline V gene. Written as DNA, the CDR3 is TGTGCCAGCAGCCTAAATAAATTGGGGGCGAGCTCCTACGAGCAGTACTTC. Residues: CASSLNKLGASSYEQYF.

This clone was picked up one time. V is TRBV5-1 and J is TRBJ1-2, with D tentatively TRBD1 (5 bases). The CDR3 spans 14 residues. CDR1 and CDR2 from the germline V gene are SGHRS and YFSETQ. The V gene lost 3 bases and the J gene lost 8 bases, with 17 bases spanning the gap. CDR3 DNA: TGCGCCAGCAGCTCGGGGACTTGGGAGGGAGGCTACACCTTC. It codes for CASSSGTWEGGYTF.

The gene calls are TRBV18 and TRBJ1-4; D call uncertain. CDR1 and CDR2 (germline): KGHSH, LQKENI. There are 13 residues in the CDR3. The V and J ends lost 5 bases and 8 bases respectively, with 12 bases between them. CDR3 DNA sequence: TGTGCCAGCTCAGCGGGTTTGGCGGAAAAACTGTTTTTT. It specifies CASSAGLAEKLFF.

DNA for the CDR3: TGTGCCAGCAGTCGACAGGGGCCCCAGCCCCAGCATTTT. Its translation is CASSRQGPQPQHF. V usage is TRBV2 and J usage is TRBJ1-5, with 8 bases fitting TRBD1. This CDR3 is 13 amino acids long. Germline CDR1 reads SNHLY; CDR2 reads FYNNEI. Trimming removed 5 bases from V and 7 bases from J; junction bases left unmatched: 4.

J is TRBJ2-1 and V is TRBV5-1; 7 bases match TRBD1. Unmatched junction bases numbered 2, after V lost 3 bases and J lost 8 bases. Per germline, CDR1 SGHRS and CDR2 YFSETQ. The CDR3 is 12 amino acids. The CDR3 DNA follows: TGCGCCAGCAGCTACAGGGGAGATGAGCAGTTCTTC. It translates to CASSYRGDEQFF.

This clone was observed a single time. This chain joins TRBV13 and TRBJ1-5; no definite D call. CDR1 and CDR2 (germline): PRHDT, FYEKMQ (reference sequence). This CDR3 comprises 12 residues. The germline V and J ends were trimmed by 4 bases and 7 bases, with 8 bases remaining between them. Written as DNA, the CDR3 is TGTGCCAGCAGCTCCCGGAGACAGCCCCAGCATTTT. It codes for CASSSRRQPQHF.

The J gene is TRBJ2-1, the V gene TRBV27, with a weak D call TRBD1 (6 bases). Per the germline V gene, CDR1 is MNHEY and CDR2 is SMNVEV (reference sequence). The CDR3 has 13 amino acids. V dropped 3 bases and J dropped 3 bases, with 6 bases sitting between them. CDR3 coding DNA: TGTGCCAGCAGTTTGGACAGCTACAATGAGCAGTTCTTC. This codes for CASSLDSYNEQFF.

The chain carries TRBV7-2 and TRBJ2-5, with 8 bases lining up with TRBD2. CDR3 length: 14 amino acids. Trimming took 10 bases from V and 4 from J; bases not matched to a gene: 11. CDR1 is SGHTA and CDR2 is FQGNSA in the germline V gene. The CDR3 DNA reads as TGTGCCACCAGTCCGGGGGGGGGCTCAGAGACCCAGTACTTC. Its protein product is CATSPGGGSETQYF.

The chain combines TRBV4-3 with TRBJ2-3, with D uncertain. Per germline, CDR1 LGHNA and CDR2 YSLEER. With 0 bases removed from V and 0 bases from J, the gap between germline ends came to 7 bases. The CDR3 loop spans 15 amino acids. Written as DNA, the CDR3 is TGCGCCAGCAGCCAAGATTCCGGGAGCACAGATACGCAGTATTTT. It specifies CASSQDSGSTDTQYF.

V gene TRBV7-9 combines with J gene TRBJ2-7; D is perhaps TRBD1 (6 bases). Deletions cut 6 bases from V and 1 base from J, with 10 bases between. This CDR3 is built from 13 residues. In germline, CDR1 is SEHNR, CDR2 FQNEAQ (reference sequence). CDR3 DNA: TGTGCCAGCAGTCCAGGGGTGTCCTACGAGCAGTACTTC. This sequence encodes CASSPGVSYEQYF. Drawing the rest from reference TRBV7-9 and TRBJ2-7, the complete variable domain is DTGVSQNPRHKITKRGQNVTFRCDPISEHNRLYWYRQTLGQGPEFLTYFQNEAQLEKSRLLSDRFSAERPKGSFSTLEIQRTEQGDSAMYLCASSPGVSYEQYFGPGTRLTVT.

The J gene is TRBJ2-5, the V gene TRBV6-6; D may be TRBD1 (7 bases). Trimming stripped 0 bases from V and 4 bases from J, with 12 bases between. Germline CDR1 and CDR2: MNHNY and SVGAGI (reference sequence). There are 15 residues in the CDR3. The CDR3 DNA sequence: TGTGCCAGCAGTTACTCTCGACAGGGAGGAGAGACCCAGTACTTC. Protein product: CASSYSRQGGETQYF.

The chain combines TRBV5-1 with TRBJ2-2; 8 nucleotides align to TRBD1. Trimming at V came to 4 bases and at J to 7 bases, leaving 12 bases not matched to a gene. Germline V gene data show CDR1 as SGHRS and CDR2 as YFSETQ. The CDR3 is 16 residues long. The DNA of the CDR3 is TGCGCCAGCAGCCCTCACTTGGACAGGGCCAACGGGGAGCTGTTTTTT. Its translation is CASSPHLDRANGELFF.

The V call is TRBV5-1, the J call TRBJ2-7; D is unresolved. Trimming cost V 1 base and J 2 bases, with 13 bases left between them. The germline V gene encodes CDR1 SGHRS and CDR2 YFSETQ. The CDR3 is 15 residues long. The CDR3: CASSLSTDAPYEQYF. CDR3 DNA: TGCGCCAGCAGCTTGTCTACAGATGCCCCCTACGAGCAGTACTTC.

This clone was seen only once. The J gene is TRBJ2-1, the V gene TRBV28; D gene unclear. Trimming removed 1 base at V and 9 bases at J, with 16 bases between. The germline V gene encodes CDR1 MDHEN and CDR2 SYDVKM. The CDR3 is 15 amino acids. CDR3 bases: TGTGCCAGCAGTTTATCGCCTTCGCTGCGAGGTGAGCAGTTCTTC. It translates to CASSLSPSLRGEQFF.

This sequence joins TRBV2 and TRBJ1-1; 7 nucleotides line up with TRBD1. Germline CDR1 and CDR2: SNHLY and FYNNEI. The CDR3 contains 15 residues. V lost 0 bases to trimming and J lost 4 bases; unmatched junction nucleotides: 5. The CDR3 region has the DNA TGTGCCAGCAGTGAAGCGCAGGGGGGTCGCACTGAAGCTTTCTTT. It is translated as CASSEAQGGRTEAFF.

This clone occurred a few times. This chain joins TRBV30 and TRBJ2-1; the D gene is possibly TRBD2 (5 bases). This CDR3 spans 15 amino acids. CDR1 and CDR2 (germline): GTSNPN, SVGIG (reference sequence). V shed 0 bases and J shed 2 bases, with 11 bases lying between them. DNA for the CDR3: TGTGCCTGGAGTGTACTAGATAATCCCTACAATGAGCAGTTCTTC. Translated: CAWSVLDNPYNEQFF.

The V gene is TRBV7-2, the J gene TRBJ2-7; 9 bases map to TRBD1. CDR1 is SGHTA and CDR2 is FQGNSA in the germline V gene. Germline trimming cut 5 bases from V and 0 bases from J; bases unmatched to any gene: 5. The CDR3 is 15 residues long. The CDR3 DNA is TGTGCCAGCAGCGTACGGGACAGGGCCTCCTACGAGCAGTACTTC. Translation gives CASSVRDRASYEQYF. Drawing the rest from reference TRBV7-2 and TRBJ2-7, the complete variable domain is GAGVSQSPSNKVTEKGKDVELRCDPISGHTALYWYRQSLGQGLEFLIYFQGNSAPDKSGLPSDRFSAERTGGSVSTLTIQRTQQEDSAVYLCASSVRDRASYEQYFGPGTRLTVT.